Described below is a single TCR beta chain sequence and its context. Symptom resolution, clearance, or two negative PCRs marked donors in Cohort 3 as recovered. Deletions cut 4 bases from V and 1 base from J, with 17 bases between. The germline V gene has CDR1 SGHRS and CDR2 YFSETQ. The CDR3 contains 16 residues. This entry belongs to a study of blood T cell repertoires in COVID-19. Method: immunoSEQ multiplex PCR; TCRdb's copy keeps in-frame clones and lacks some. The sample yields 250,000 to 350,000 clones, about 88% seen once. Sequencing was done on a sample of PBMCs or T cells enriched from blood (not recorded which). The sequence came from a man in his sixties who had recovered from COVID-19. The rearrangement links TRBV5-1 to TRBJ1-1, with D perhaps TRBD1 (5 bases). CDR3 nucleotide sequence: TGCGCCAGCAGCCCCCGGGGCCTTAGCGGGAACACTGAAGCTTTCTTT. Encoded protein: CASSPRGLSGNTEAFF.